This record covers a single T cell receptor beta chain. Attached unique molecular identifiers marked individual cDNA molecules. Each CDR3 protein gets one entry after TCRdb re-called the 5' RACE reads with MiXCR. This table has 70,000 to 80,000 distinct CDR3 sequences, around 12% appearing once. The germline gives CDR1 SEHNR, CDR2 FQNEAQ (reference sequence). The length of the CDR3 is 12 residues. Trimming pared 6 bases from V and 3 bases from J, leaving 8 bases between. This specimen belongs to a study of early T cells in non-severe SARS-CoV-2 infection. Study background: It was bulk RNA from unsorted whole blood that was sequenced, and the chains were unpaired.

This receptor was taken from an adult who was a healthcare worker with PCR-confirmed SARS-CoV-2 infection or an uninfected control (not recorded which). This chain links TRBV7-9 with TRBJ2-5; the D gene could be TRBD1 or TRBD2 (5 bases each). This specimen consisted of whole blood, obtained at baseline. DNA for the CDR3: TGTGCCAGCAGTAGGGGAGAAGAGACCCAGTACTTC. It is translated as CASSRGEETQYF.